These 19 T cell receptor beta chains were all obtained from the same sample, sequenced in a study of cytomegalovirus exposure and HLA in healthy donors. The PCR employed 60 Vbeta primers together with 13 Jbeta primers. Sequencing used immunoSEQ multiplex PCR; TCRdb keeps in-frame clones, though not all of them. The repertoire includes about 140,000 clones, approximately 80% of them detected once, and 4% to 6% sits in the top ten. The sample comprised PBMCs. The receptors were sampled from a woman between 50 and 59 years old in good health and CMV-seronegative.

This chain's CDR3 is CASRGSGGPTYEQYF. In DNA, the CDR3 is TGTGCCAGCAGGGGTAGCGGGGGGCCCACCTACGAGCAGTACTTC. The V and J genes are TRBV6-1 and TRBJ2-7, with 10 positions matching TRBD2. The V gene end was trimmed by 6 bases and the J gene end by 2 bases; junction bases not matched to a gene: 7. Germline CDR1 MNHNS, CDR2 SASEGT. The CDR3 is 15 residues long.

The chain links TRBV7-9 to TRBJ1-1, with D hard to call. Germline CDR1 and CDR2: SEHNR and FQNEAQ (reference sequence). The CDR3 is 11 residues long. Between the trimmed V and J ends, which lost 5 bases and 4 bases, there was a span of 5 bases. The CDR3 loop reads CASSEATEAFF. The CDR3 DNA is TGTGCCAGCAGCGAAGCCACTGAAGCTTTCTTT.

This clone was counted once. The chain combines TRBV18 with TRBJ1-5; D is unclear. V lost 5 bases to trimming and J lost 4 bases, with 6 bases between them. The CDR3 has 12 amino acids. Germline assignment: CDR1 KGHSH and CDR2 LQKENI. The CDR3 loop reads CASSSGNQPQHF. CDR3 nucleotides: TGTGCCAGCTCATCCGGTAATCAGCCCCAGCATTTT.

The chain joins TRBV4-3 to TRBJ1-5; unclear D gene. Germline V gene data show CDR1 as LGHNA and CDR2 as YSLEER. The CDR3 has 15 amino acids. Deletions cut 0 bases from V and 5 bases from J, with 11 bases between. The CDR3 nucleotides are TGCGCCAGCAGCCAAGATCACGCCGAGTATCAGCCCCAGCATTTT. Residues: CASSQDHAEYQPQHF.

The chain's CDR3 is CASSLGDNNQPQHF. In DNA, the CDR3 is TGTGCCAGCAGCTTAGGGGACAACAATCAGCCCCAGCATTTT. The genes are TRBV11-2 and TRBJ1-5, with a weak D call TRBD1 (6 bases). CDR3 length: 14 residues. Trimming left V 1 base short and J 3 bases short, with 7 bases between. Germline CDR1 is SGHAT and CDR2 is FQNNGV.

The chain has TRBV10-3 and TRBJ2-5, with D possibly being TRBD2 (5 bases). With the DNA end fitting TRBJ2-7 better, the J assignment may be wrong. CDR1 ENHRY and CDR2 SYGVKD come from the germline V gene. The CDR3 covers 14 residues. CDR3 protein: CAISDAGSSYEQYF. The CDR3 DNA follows: TGTGCCATCAGTGATGCTGGGAGCTCCTACGAGCAGTACTTC.

The chain employs TRBV5-1 and TRBJ2-7; 8 nucleotides line up with TRBD2. Trimming cost V 4 bases and J 0 bases; bases outside gene matches: 6. The CDR3 runs 15 residues. Germline CDR1 SGHRS, CDR2 YFSETQ. In nucleotides, the CDR3 is TGCGCCAGCAGCATCGGGACTAGTAGCTCCTACGAGCAGTACTTC. This sequence encodes CASSIGTSSSYEQYF.

The chain is built from TRBV4-2 and TRBJ2-3; TRBD2 agrees at 8 bases. The CDR3 is made up of 16 amino acids. After removal of 3 bases from V and 2 bases from J, the junction contained 7 bases not matched to a gene. Germline V gene data show CDR1 as LGHNA and CDR2 as YNFKEQ. CDR3 nucleotides: TGTGCCAGCAGCCACCTTGGCGGGGGGATCACAGATACGCAGTATTTT. Its protein product is CASSHLGGGITDTQYF.

This chain links TRBV12-5 with TRBJ1-6; tentative D call: TRBD1 (5 bases). The germline V gene has CDR1 LGHNT and CDR2 FRNRAP. V was clipped by 3 bases and J by 7 bases, with 10 bases between them. The CDR3 is 14 residues long. The CDR3 DNA reads as TGTGCTAGTGGTTTAGGCAGGGAAAATTCACCCCTCCACTTT. Its protein product is CASGLGRENSPLHF.

This clone has more than one count but fewer than ten. The chain combines TRBV5-6 with TRBJ2-5, with D unresolved. Germline values: CDR1 SGHDT, CDR2 YYEEEE. The CDR3 runs 13 residues. Trimming removed 2 bases from V and 2 bases from J, with 7 bases in between. The CDR3 bases are TGTGCCAGCAGCTTCGTCCCTCAAGAGACCCAGTACTTC. Its protein product is CASSFVPQETQYF.

The chain is built from TRBV4-1 and TRBJ1-1; tentative D call: TRBD1 (5 bases). CDR3 length: 15 amino acids. From germline, CDR1 is MGHRA and CDR2 YSYEKL. Between the trimmed V and J ends, which lost 6 bases and 0 bases, there was a span of 14 bases. CDR3 DNA: TGCGCCAGCAGAGACTCGGGGGAGGTGAACACTGAAGCTTTCTTT. Residues: CASRDSGEVNTEAFF.

The genes are TRBV5-1 and TRBJ2-3; D is unclear. V shed 6 bases and J shed 2 bases, with 16 bases lying between them. CDR1 is SGHRS and CDR2 is YFSETQ in the germline V gene. The CDR3 loop spans 15 amino acids. CDR3 nucleotides: TGCGCCAGCACCCATGACACACCAAACACAGATACGCAGTATTTT. It yields the protein CASTHDTPNTDTQYF.

The rearrangement uses TRBV4-2 and TRBJ2-7, with D possibly TRBD2 on 7 matching bases. This CDR3 contains 16 residues. Trimming removed 4 bases at V and 0 bases at J, with 16 bases between. Germline-derived CDR1 and CDR2 are LGHNA and YNFKEQ. CDR3 sequence (DNA): TGTGCCAGCAGCCGAGGGGGGGCTAGAGGCTCCTACGAGCAGTACTTC. Translating it yields CASSRGGARGSYEQYF.

The chain links TRBV10-3 to TRBJ2-2; 15 bases line up with TRBD2. The CDR3 is 18 residues long. V dropped 6 bases and J dropped 2; count of bases not matched to a gene: 7. The germline gives CDR1 ENHRY, CDR2 SYGVKD. This CDR3 is CAIRGGTSGGINTGELFF. The CDR3 nucleotides read TGTGCCATCAGAGGGGGGACTAGCGGGGGGATAAACACCGGGGAGCTGTTTTTT.

The genes are TRBV4-3 and TRBJ1-2; 8 bases are shared with TRBD1. V was clipped by 2 bases and J by 4 bases; unmatched bases: 6. CDR1 LGHNA and CDR2 YSLEER come from the germline V gene. The CDR3 is made up of 15 amino acids. CDR3 sequence (DNA): TGCGCCAGCAGCCAATTAGGACAGGGAGGCTATGGCTACACCTTC. Protein sequence: CASSQLGQGGYGYTF.

The V and J genes are TRBV4-1 and TRBJ1-4; D possibly corresponds to TRBD1 (6 bases). Looked up from germline, CDR1 is MGHRA and CDR2 is YSYEKL. There are 15 residues in the CDR3. V lost 1 base and J 4 bases, leaving 10 bases between the germline ends. As DNA, the CDR3 is TGCGCCAGCAGCCAAGTTGAACAGGGTAATGAAAAACTGTTTTTT. Translation: CASSQVEQGNEKLFF.

This clone appeared a few times. The V call is TRBV28, the J call TRBJ2-7, with 9 bases matching TRBD1. The germline gives CDR1 MDHEN, CDR2 SYDVKM. With 7 bases clipped from V and 4 bases from J, the junction kept 11 bases outside the gene matches. This CDR3 contains 15 residues. As DNA, the CDR3 is TGTGCCAGCAAAAATCCCCGGGACAGGGTGTACGAGCAGTACTTC. This sequence encodes CASKNPRDRVYEQYF.

The chain couples TRBV7-2 to TRBJ2-3; tentative D call: TRBD1 (5 bases). Germline V gene lookup returns CDR1 SGHTA and CDR2 FQGNSA. The CDR3 totals 12 residues. With 6 bases removed from V and 4 bases from J, the gap between germline ends came to 8 bases. Here the CDR3 DNA reads TGTGCCAGCAGGGGGCTGGCAGATACGCAGTATTTT. It translates to CASRGLADTQYF.

The genes are TRBV19 and TRBJ1-5; 7 nucleotides line up with TRBD1. CDR3 length equals 16 residues. With V trimmed by 5 bases and J by 6 bases, 13 bases remained unmatched. Germline CDR1 and CDR2: LNHDA and SQIVND (reference sequence). The CDR3 coding sequence is TGTGCCAGTAGTCCCGGCCCAGACAGGGTAAGTCAGCCCCAGCATTTT. Protein: CASSPGPDRVSQPQHF.